The 20 T cell receptor beta chains below were found in one sample sequenced in a study of control samples from healthy donors and cancer patients. Produced via immunoSEQ multiplex PCR; TCRdb's table is partial and in-frame only. The repertoire consists of about 100,000 clones, with 70% to 90% occurring once and the leading ten covering around a fifth. The material sequenced was blood. The receptors here all came from a man aged 25-45 years in good health.

The CDR3 region is CASSLGAAMQETQYF. CDR3 sequence (DNA): TGTGCCAGCAGCTTGGGGGCAGCGATGCAAGAGACCCAGTACTTC. The gene calls are TRBV7-9 and TRBJ2-5; D may be TRBD1 (6 bases). V was pared by 3 bases and J by 2 bases, with 13 bases between. The CDR3 runs to 15 residues. Germline assignment: CDR1 SEHNR and CDR2 FQNEAQ (reference sequence).

The J gene is TRBJ2-3, the V gene TRBV6-6, with D unclear. The V gene's germline CDR1 is MNHNY and CDR2 SVGAGI (reference sequence). Trimming removed 0 bases from V and 2 bases from J, with 9 bases in between. The CDR3 runs 15 residues. In nucleotides, the CDR3 is TGTGCCAGCAGTTACTCAGACTCTATCACAGATACGCAGTATTTT. Translating gives CASSYSDSITDTQYF.

This chain uses TRBV19 with TRBJ1-2; D unclear. Germline V gene data show CDR1 as LNHDA and CDR2 as SQIVND (reference sequence). With 4 bases removed from V and 2 bases from J, the gap between germline ends came to 17 bases. CDR3 length: 16 residues. CDR3 nucleotide sequence: TGTGCCAGTAGTAATCCGGACGGTCCCATCAACTATGGCTACACCTTC. It specifies CASSNPDGPINYGYTF.

The count of this clone is one. V usage is TRBV6-6 and J usage is TRBJ1-1; TRBD1 might be the D (5 bases). Germline CDR1 reads MNHNY; CDR2 reads SVGAGI (reference sequence). The CDR3 sequence is 10 residues long. V was cut by 7 bases and J by 8 bases, with 8 bases left in between. The CDR3 DNA is TGTGCCAGCATAGAGGGGGAAGCTTTCTTT. Protein sequence: CASIEGEAFF.

The chain combines TRBV20-1 with TRBJ2-7, with TRBD2 matching over 8 bases. The CDR3 is made up of 14 amino acids. Per the germline V gene, CDR1 is DFQATT and CDR2 is SNEGSKA (reference sequence). Unmatched junction bases numbered 8, after V lost 3 bases and J lost 4 bases. The CDR3 region is CSASGFSGGYEQYF. Written as DNA, the CDR3 is TGCAGTGCTAGTGGGTTCAGCGGGGGATACGAGCAGTACTTC.

The rearrangement joins TRBV6-5 to TRBJ2-2; D call uncertain. Trimming stripped 6 bases from V and 1 base from J, with 6 bases between. The germline gives CDR1 MNHEY, CDR2 SVGAGI. The CDR3 consists of 13 residues. CDR3 DNA sequence: TGTGCCAGCAGCTTAAAGAACACCGGGGAGCTGTTTTTT. It specifies CASSLKNTGELFF.

The count of this clone is one. The chain couples TRBV5-4 to TRBJ1-1; 9 nucleotides match TRBD1. Germline V CDR1 and CDR2: SGHNT, YYREEE (reference sequence). The CDR3 is 15 amino acids. V dropped 2 bases and J dropped 0; count of bases not matched to a gene: 2. The CDR3 reads CASSLQGALNTEAFF. CDR3 nucleotide sequence: TGTGCCAGCAGCTTACAGGGGGCCTTGAACACTGAAGCTTTCTTT.

The genes are TRBV30 and TRBJ2-7, with D perhaps given as TRBD1 or TRBD2 (5 bases each). The germline V gene encodes CDR1 GTSNPN and CDR2 SVGIG (reference sequence). The CDR3 has 13 amino acids. V gave up 1 base and J gave up 1 base, with 8 bases separating them. For the CDR3, the DNA is TGTGCCTGGAGTGGGGACCGATCCTACGAGCAGTACTTC. Translation: CAWSGDRSYEQYF.

This clone was recorded only once. The gene calls are TRBV28 and TRBJ1-6; weak D call: TRBD1 (5 bases). V lost 3 bases and J 5 bases, leaving 8 bases between the germline ends. The germline gives CDR1 MDHEN, CDR2 SYDVKM. The CDR3 totals 14 residues. In DNA form, the CDR3 reads TGTGCCAGCAGTTTGGCAGGGAATAATTCACCCCTCCACTTT. Protein sequence: CASSLAGNNSPLHF.

V is TRBV30 and J is TRBJ1-3; D call uncertain. The CDR3 runs to 12 residues. V shed 0 bases and J shed 4 bases, with 4 bases lying between them. Germline V gives CDR1 GTSNPN, CDR2 SVGIG (reference sequence). CDR3 protein: CAWSVRGNTIYF. DNA of the CDR3: TGTGCCTGGAGTGTAAGGGGAAACACCATATATTTT.

The J gene is TRBJ2-6, the V gene TRBV5-1; D ambiguous. V lost 0 bases to trimming and J lost 4 bases, with 11 bases between them. CDR3 size: 16 residues. Germline V gene lookup returns CDR1 SGHRS and CDR2 YFSETQ. CDR3 nucleotides: TGCGCCAGCAGCTTGGGTCTGGGCGGCGGGGCCAACGTCCTGACTTTC. Amino acids: CASSLGLGGGANVLTF.

The V call is TRBV30, the J call TRBJ1-3; 8 bases align to TRBD1. Germline values: CDR1 GTSNPN, CDR2 SVGIG (reference sequence). Trimming cost V 2 bases and J 6 bases; bases outside gene matches: 15. The CDR3 covers 17 residues. The DNA for the CDR3 is TGTGCCTGGAGTAGGTCAGGGGGCGCTTTTCTGGTAAACACCATATATTTT. The encoded protein is CAWSRSGGAFLVNTIYF.

The chain employs TRBV9 and TRBJ2-6; D possibly corresponds to TRBD1 (6 bases). The CDR3 sequence is 18 residues long. From germline, CDR1 is SGDLS and CDR2 YYNGEE. Trimming removed 3 bases from V and 0 bases from J, with 16 bases in between. CDR3 protein: CASSASGHTFSGANVLTF. CDR3 bases: TGTGCCAGCAGCGCCTCGGGACATACCTTCTCTGGGGCCAACGTCCTGACTTTC.

The chain carries TRBV6-6 and TRBJ2-2; a weak D match, TRBD1 (5 bases). The V gene lost 7 bases and the J gene lost 2 bases, with 8 bases spanning the gap. The CDR3 is 13 residues long. The germline gives CDR1 MNHNY, CDR2 SVGAGI (reference sequence). CDR3 DNA: TGTGCCAGCACCAGGGTCAACACCGGGGAGCTGTTTTTT. Translation gives CASTRVNTGELFF.

The chain carries TRBV7-8 and TRBJ1-2; D gene uncertain. The V end was cut by 1 base, the J end by 7 bases, with 7 bases between. The CDR3 runs to 12 residues. CDR1 and CDR2 (germline): SGHVS, FQNEAQ. This CDR3 is CASSLDGFGYTF. The CDR3 DNA reads TGTGCCAGCAGCTTAGATGGCTTTGGCTACACCTTC.

The J gene is TRBJ2-5, the V gene TRBV12-5, with 8 bases that match TRBD1. The CDR3 covers 14 residues. J lost 5 bases, V lost 5 bases, and 7 bases had no gene match. Germline CDR1 LGHNT, CDR2 FRNRAP. CDR3 in DNA: TGTGCTAGTGGTCCCCCGACAGGGGAGGAGACCCAGTACTTC. It is translated as CASGPPTGEETQYF.

This chain connects TRBV28 to TRBJ1-1; D is uncertain. The V gene's germline CDR1 is MDHEN and CDR2 SYDVKM. The CDR3 covers 14 residues. V shed 4 bases and J shed 3 bases, with 12 bases lying between them. CDR3 loop: CASSYDFGYTEAFF. CDR3 sequence (DNA): TGTGCCAGCAGTTACGACTTTGGTTACACTGAAGCTTTCTTT. Looking up the rest from reference TRBV28 and TRBJ1-1 gives the full variable domain: DVKVTQSSRYLVKRTGEKVFLECVQDMDHENMFWYRQDPGLGLRLIYFSYDVKMKEKGDIPEGYSVSREKKERFSLILESASTNQTSMYLCASSYDFGYTEAFFGQGTRLTVV.

This clone was detected only a few times. The rearrangement links TRBV6-5 to TRBJ2-2, with 12 bases that match TRBD2. V shed 6 bases and J 9 bases; nucleotides not matched to a gene: 2. CDR1 and CDR2 (germline): MNHEY, SVGAGI. This CDR3 has 13 residues. The CDR3 coding sequence is TGTGCCAGCAGGCTAGCGGGGGGGCGGGAGCTGTTTTTT. Encoded protein: CASRLAGGRELFF.

The sample holds one count of this clone. The genes are TRBV10-2 and TRBJ1-1; no definite D call. Germline V gives CDR1 WSHSY, CDR2 SAAADI. CDR3 size: 13 residues. Deletions cut 3 bases from V and 2 bases from J, with 7 bases between. The CDR3: CASSEGFNTEAFF. CDR3 in DNA: TGCGCCAGCAGTGAAGGATTTAACACTGAAGCTTTCTTT.

The genes are TRBV2 and TRBJ1-1; D uncertain. The germline CDR1 and CDR2 sequences are SNHLY and FYNNEI. Trimming took off 5 bases at V and 5 bases at J, with 15 bases between the two ends. The CDR3 extends over 14 amino acids. CDR3 DNA sequence: TGTGCCAGCAGTCGCGACCCAATAGGTACTGAAGCTTTCTTT. It codes for CASSRDPIGTEAFF.